The entry below describes one TCR beta chain. The data originate from a study of blood T cell repertoires in COVID-19. Looking at the study overall: Material from acute and convalescent COVID-19 was sourced from the United States, Italy and Spain. Sources were T cells, B-cell-depleted T cells, or PBMCs; the material itself was cDNA or gDNA.

Here immunoSEQ multiplex PCR was the method, and the copy in TCRdb shows in-frame clones only, minus some. This table holds approximately 300,000 clones, 75% to 95% found once. V lost 7 bases, J lost 6 bases, and 7 bases lay in between. CDR1 and CDR2 from the germline V gene are SNHLY and FYNNEI. The CDR3 runs 10 residues. What was sequenced was peripheral blood. V usage is TRBV2 and J usage is TRBJ2-7; no definite D call. This TCR was recovered from a woman younger than 45 with COVID-19, enrolled during active disease. CDR3 nucleotide sequence: TGTGCCAGCAACTTAAGCGAGCAGTACTTC. It yields the protein CASNLSEQYF. The full variable domain, rest sourced from reference TRBV2 and TRBJ2-7, is EPEVTQTPSHQVTQMGQEVILRCVPISNHLYFYWYRQILGQKVEFLVSFYNNEISEKSEIFDDQFSVERPDGSNFTLKIRSTKLEDSAMYFCASNLSEQYFGPGTRLTVT.